What follows are 13 T cell receptor beta chains derived from one specimen sequenced in a study of graft-versus-host responses after intestinal transplantation. Their antigen targets remain unknown. Repertoires were generated with immunoSEQ multiplex PCR, while TCRdb's copy carries only in-frame clones and drops some. The sample has approximately 81,000 clones; roughly 84% are singletons. Sequencing was performed on unstimulated CD8+ T cells sorted from spleen or lymph node cells, taken before transplant. The receptors come from a human donor who was the organ donor for an intestinal transplant.

The J gene is TRBJ1-1, the V gene TRBV27, with a tentative D call TRBD1 (5 bases). Germline CDR1 is MNHEY and CDR2 is SMNVEV (reference sequence). This CDR3 comprises 13 residues. Trimming took 2 bases from V and 4 from J, leaving 8 bases between them. The CDR3 nucleotides read TGTGCCAGCAGTTTAGCAGGGAGCACTGAAGCTTTCTTT. It specifies CASSLAGSTEAFF.

The J gene is TRBJ2-7, the V gene TRBV9; D may correspond to TRBD1 or TRBD2 (5 bases each). The CDR3 length is 15 residues. The ends were cut back, 4 bases at V and 4 bases at J, with 18 bases in the middle. The germline CDR1 and CDR2 sequences are SGDLS and YYNGEE. CDR3 sequence reads: CASSPGTVGEYEQYF. The CDR3 region has the DNA TGTGCCAGCAGCCCCGGGACCGTCGGTGAGTACGAGCAGTACTTC.

The chain links TRBV5-1 to TRBJ2-7; D is possibly TRBD1 or TRBD2 (5 bases each). This CDR3 spans 17 amino acids. The germline CDR1 and CDR2 sequences are SGHRS and YFSETQ. V was clipped by 2 bases and J by 3 bases, with 21 bases between them. The CDR3 DNA sequence: TGCGCCAGCAGCTTACCTCTCCAAATCGGGGCAAGCTACGAGCAGTACTTC. Protein: CASSLPLQIGASYEQYF.

The CDR3 protein is CASILVTTGNTEAFF. The CDR3 nucleotides read TGTGCCAGCATCTTGGTCACAACAGGGAACACTGAAGCTTTCTTT. J is TRBJ1-1 and V is TRBV6-5; possible D gene TRBD1, 5 bases. Trimming pared 7 bases from V and 1 base from J, leaving 16 bases between. This CDR3 comprises 15 residues. Germline lookup yields CDR1 MNHEY and CDR2 SVGAGI.

The chain joins TRBV6-1 to TRBJ1-1; TRBD1 agrees at 8 bases. The CDR3 spans 17 residues. CDR1 and CDR2 (germline): MNHNS, SASEGT. The J segment lost 1 base and the V segment lost 5 bases, leaving 12 bases of the junction unmatched. The CDR3 loop is CASSQGMAGTGNTEAFF. The CDR3 DNA reads TGTGCCAGCAGTCAAGGTATGGCCGGGACAGGGAACACTGAAGCTTTCTTT.

The rearrangement uses TRBV7-3 and TRBJ2-2; 9 nucleotides line up with TRBD1. This CDR3 comprises 17 residues. The J segment lost 2 bases and the V segment lost 5 bases, leaving 9 bases of the junction unmatched. Looked up from germline, CDR1 is SGHTA and CDR2 is FQGTGA. The CDR3 protein is CASSRQGGVRNTGELFF. The CDR3 DNA sequence: TGTGCCAGCAGCAGACAGGGGGGTGTTAGAAACACCGGGGAGCTGTTTTTT. Supplemented by reference TRBV7-3 and TRBJ2-2, the full variable domain reads GAGVSQTPSNKVTEKGKYVELRCDPISGHTALYWYRQSLGQGPEFLIYFQGTGAADDSGLPNDRFFAVRPEGSVSTLKIQRTERGDSAVYLCASSRQGGVRNTGELFFGEGSRLTVL.

The rearrangement links TRBV6-5 to TRBJ1-1; D is undetermined. Trimming removed 4 bases at V and 1 base at J, with 16 bases between. The CDR3 has 16 residues. Germline V gene sequence: CDR1 MNHEY, CDR2 SVGAGI. DNA for the CDR3: TGTGCCAGCAGTTTACCCGGGGTGTCGCCGAACACTGAAGCTTTCTTT. Its translation is CASSLPGVSPNTEAFF.

J is TRBJ1-1 and V is TRBV6-1; D may be TRBD1 (5 bases). Trimming pared 2 bases from V and 3 bases from J, leaving 13 bases between. Germline V gives CDR1 MNHNS, CDR2 SASEGT. The CDR3 contains 15 residues. The CDR3 DNA follows: TGTGCCAGCAGTGAATCGGGGGATGGCTACACTGAAGCTTTCTTT. Translated: CASSESGDGYTEAFF.

This clone was seen more than once but under ten times. The chain has TRBV2 and TRBJ2-5; D possibly uses TRBD1 or TRBD2 (5 bases each). The V end lost 5 bases, the J end lost 1 base, and 20 bases lay between the germline ends. The CDR3 consists of 17 residues. From germline, CDR1 is SNHLY and CDR2 FYNNEI. CDR3 amino acids: CASSYSGVRGPQETQYF. For the CDR3, the DNA is TGTGCCAGCAGTTACTCCGGGGTGAGGGGACCCCAAGAGACCCAGTACTTC. The variable domain in full, completed from reference TRBV2 and TRBJ2-5, reads EPEVTQTPSHQVTQMGQEVILRCVPISNHLYFYWYRQILGQKVEFLVSFYNNEISEKSEIFDDQFSVERPDGSNFTLKIRSTKLEDSAMYFCASSYSGVRGPQETQYFGPGTRLLVL.

Regarding this clone: The junction departs from the called germline gene at one end, perhaps through a read error. The identical CDR3 is also encoded by other nucleotide sequences in the sample. The genes are TRBV28 and TRBJ2-7; D ambiguous. The CDR3 is 15 residues long. In germline, CDR1 is MDHEN, CDR2 SYDVKM. In DNA, the CDR3 is TGCGCCAGCAGTCCCAGAAACCTCCCGGCCGACGAGCAGTACTTC. It yields the protein CASSPRNLPADEQYF.

The V and J genes are TRBV2 and TRBJ2-7; TRBD1 might be the D (5 bases). CDR3 size: 15 residues. Germline values: CDR1 SNHLY, CDR2 FYNNEI. Trimming removed 2 bases at V and 2 bases at J, with 13 bases between. The CDR3 nucleotides read TGTGCCAGCAGTGAAAAGGGGTACCTAACCTACGAGCAGTACTTC. This codes for CASSEKGYLTYEQYF.

The V gene is TRBV9, the J gene TRBJ2-1; D perhaps matches TRBD2 (7 bases). Looked up from germline, CDR1 is SGDLS and CDR2 is YYNGEE. Trimming removed 1 base from V and 9 bases from J, with 8 bases in between. The CDR3 runs to 12 residues. CDR3 sequence reads: CASSVRGGEQFF. The DNA of the CDR3 is TGTGCCAGCAGCGTAAGGGGGGGTGAGCAGTTCTTC.

The chain is built from TRBV4-1 and TRBJ2-2, with 13 bases that match TRBD2. J gave up 7 bases and V 4 bases, and 6 bases lay outside the gene matches. CDR1 is MGHRA and CDR2 is YSYEKL in the germline V gene. CDR3 length equals 16 residues. The CDR3 here is CASSLGTSGVGGELFF. The CDR3, as DNA: TGCGCCAGCAGCCTCGGGACTAGCGGGGTGGGCGGGGAGCTGTTTTTT.